What follows are 5 T cell receptor beta chains derived from one specimen sequenced in a study of identical twins. TCRdb redid the calling of the 5' RACE reads with MiXCR, one entry per CDR3 protein. The table lists 690,000 or so distinct CDR3 sequences, around 6% of them singletons. Sequencing used naive T cells sorted from blood. The receptors were gathered from a man between 18 and 35 years old in good health.

The table lists this clonotype with many counts. V and J are TRBV28 and TRBJ2-1; no firm D call. CDR1 MDHEN and CDR2 SYDVKM come from the germline V gene. V was shortened by 5 bases and J by 9 bases, with 17 bases between the two germline ends. The CDR3 totals 14 residues. The CDR3: CASSVPGSGTEQFF. CDR3 in DNA: TGTGCCAGCAGTGTGCCAGGATCCGGCACTGAGCAGTTCTTC.

The chain uses TRBV15 and TRBJ2-7; D unclear. The germline gives CDR1 LNHNV, CDR2 YYDKDF (reference sequence). Trimming stripped 0 bases from V and 0 bases from J, with 12 bases between. The CDR3 runs to 16 residues. Written as DNA, the CDR3 is TGTGCCACCAGCAGAGACCTGACACCAACCTCCTACGAGCAGTACGTC. This gives the protein CATSRDLTPTSYEQYV.

This clonotype was counted ten times or more. The V call is TRBV29-1, the J call TRBJ2-7; tentatively, D is TRBD1 or TRBD2 (5 bases each). CDR3 length equals 15 residues. The germline gives CDR1 SQVTM, CDR2 ANQGSEA. The ends were cut back, 5 bases at V and 0 bases at J, with 17 bases in the middle. As DNA, the CDR3 is TGCAGCGTTTCCCAGGGACCCGAGAGCTCCTACGAGCAGTACTTC. Its protein is CSVSQGPESSYEQYF.

The rearrangement joins TRBV14 to TRBJ2-7; TRBD1 is a possible D gene (6 bases). The CDR3 extends over 14 amino acids. Germline lookup yields CDR1 SGHDN and CDR2 FVKESK. Trimming removed 1 base from V and 4 bases from J, with 11 bases in between. This CDR3 is CASSQGTEHYEQYF. The DNA of the CDR3 is TGTGCCAGCAGCCAAGGGACAGAACATTACGAGCAGTACTTC.

This clonotype has a count of ten or more. The V gene is TRBV10-3, the J gene TRBJ2-1, with 13 bases fitting TRBD2. CDR1 is ENHRY and CDR2 is SYGVKD in the germline V gene. CDR3 length equals 15 residues. The V segment lost 2 bases and the J segment 10 bases; nucleotides outside the gene matches: 5. For the CDR3, the DNA is TGTGCCATCAGTGAGGGGACTAGCGGGGCATGGGAGCAGTTCTTC. Residues: CAISEGTSGAWEQFF.